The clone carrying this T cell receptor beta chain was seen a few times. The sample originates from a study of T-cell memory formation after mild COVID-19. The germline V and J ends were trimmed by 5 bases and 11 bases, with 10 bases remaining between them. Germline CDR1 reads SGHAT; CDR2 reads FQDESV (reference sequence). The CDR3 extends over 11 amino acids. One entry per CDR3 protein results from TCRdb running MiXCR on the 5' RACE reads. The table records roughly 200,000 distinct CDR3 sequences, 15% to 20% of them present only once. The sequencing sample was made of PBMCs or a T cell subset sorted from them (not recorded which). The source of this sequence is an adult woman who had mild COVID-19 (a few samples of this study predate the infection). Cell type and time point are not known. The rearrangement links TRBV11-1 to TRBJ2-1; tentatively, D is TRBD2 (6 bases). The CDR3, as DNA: TGTGCCAGCAGCCCCGGGACTCAGCAGTTCTTC. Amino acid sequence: CASSPGTQQFF.